This T cell receptor beta chain is from a study of T cell repertoires in cytomegalovirus infection. Study context: It was the public TCR beta signatures that indicated both CMV infection and matching HLA type.

TCRdb processed the reads anew with MiXCR; each CDR3 protein has one entry. Here the sample spans approximately 910,000 distinct CDR3 sequences, around 29% being singletons. This CDR3 has 15 residues. The germline gives CDR1 DFQATT, CDR2 SNEGSKA (reference sequence). Trimming removed 2 bases from V and 2 bases from J; junction bases left unmatched: 9. Comments on this clonotype: Its antigen is currently unknown.

The sample consisted of cultured CD8+ T cells from PBMCs, taken from culture after CMV antigen stimulation. This clonotype originated in a human donor in good health (CMV status not recorded). Some clones in this sample may be carry-over from other donors' samples. V and J are TRBV20-1 and TRBJ2-7, with 7 positions matching TRBD1. The CDR3: CSARNRDRHPYEQYF. Here the CDR3 DNA reads TGCAGTGCTAGAAACCGGGACAGACACCCCTACGAGCAGTACTTC.